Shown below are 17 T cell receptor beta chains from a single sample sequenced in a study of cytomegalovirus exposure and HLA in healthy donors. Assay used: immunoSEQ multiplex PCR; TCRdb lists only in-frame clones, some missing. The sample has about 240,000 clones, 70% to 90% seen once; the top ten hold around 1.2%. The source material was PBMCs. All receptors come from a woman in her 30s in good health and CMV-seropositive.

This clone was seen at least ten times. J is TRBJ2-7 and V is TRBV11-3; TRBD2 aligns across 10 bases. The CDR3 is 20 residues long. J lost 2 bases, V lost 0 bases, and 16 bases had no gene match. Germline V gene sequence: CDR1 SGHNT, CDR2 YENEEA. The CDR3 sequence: CASSLERGELAGKGAYEQYF. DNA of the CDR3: TGTGCCAGCAGCTTAGAGCGGGGAGAACTAGCGGGGAAAGGGGCCTACGAGCAGTACTTC.

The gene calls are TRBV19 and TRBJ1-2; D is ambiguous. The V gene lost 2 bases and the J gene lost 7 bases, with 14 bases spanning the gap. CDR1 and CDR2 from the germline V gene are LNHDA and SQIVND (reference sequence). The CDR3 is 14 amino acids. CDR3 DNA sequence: TGTGCCAGTAGTATAATGGCAGGAGAGGGTGGCTACACCTTC. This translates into CASSIMAGEGGYTF.

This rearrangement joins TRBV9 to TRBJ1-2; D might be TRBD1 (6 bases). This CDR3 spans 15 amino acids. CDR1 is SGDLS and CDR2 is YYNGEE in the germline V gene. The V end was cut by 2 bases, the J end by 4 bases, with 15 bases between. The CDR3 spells CASSVISGASYGYTF. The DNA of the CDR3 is TGTGCCAGCAGCGTGATTTCAGGGGCGTCCTATGGCTACACCTTC.

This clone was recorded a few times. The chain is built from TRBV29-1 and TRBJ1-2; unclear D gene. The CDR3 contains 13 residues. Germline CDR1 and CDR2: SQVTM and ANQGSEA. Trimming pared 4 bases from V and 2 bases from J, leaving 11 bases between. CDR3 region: CSVGVSLNYGYTF. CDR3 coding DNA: TGCAGCGTTGGCGTTTCGCTGAACTATGGCTACACCTTC.

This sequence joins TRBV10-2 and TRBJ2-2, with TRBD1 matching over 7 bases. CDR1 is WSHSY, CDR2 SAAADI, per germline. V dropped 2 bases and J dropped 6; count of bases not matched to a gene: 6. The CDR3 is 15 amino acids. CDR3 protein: CASSEPPQGSGELFF. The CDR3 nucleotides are TGCGCCAGCAGTGAGCCCCCACAGGGGTCCGGGGAGCTGTTTTTT.

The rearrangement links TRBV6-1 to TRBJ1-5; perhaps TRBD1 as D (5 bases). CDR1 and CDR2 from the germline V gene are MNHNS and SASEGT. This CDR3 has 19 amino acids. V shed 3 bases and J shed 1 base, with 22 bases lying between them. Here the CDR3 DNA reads TGTGCCAGCAGTGATGGGGAGGGGTGGACCACGGTGAGCAATCAGCCCCAGCATTTT. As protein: CASSDGEGWTTVSNQPQHF.

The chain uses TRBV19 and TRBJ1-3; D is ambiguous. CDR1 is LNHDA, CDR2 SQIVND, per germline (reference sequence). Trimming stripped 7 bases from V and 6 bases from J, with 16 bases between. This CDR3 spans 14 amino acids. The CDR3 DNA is TGTGCCAGTACTATGGGTAGCCTTGAAAACACCATATATTTT. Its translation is CASTMGSLENTIYF.

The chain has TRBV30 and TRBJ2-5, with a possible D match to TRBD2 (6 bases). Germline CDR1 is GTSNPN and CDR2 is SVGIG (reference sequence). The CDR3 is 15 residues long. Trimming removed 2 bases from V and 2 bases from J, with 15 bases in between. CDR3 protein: CAWSPLYGGQETQYF. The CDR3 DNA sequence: TGTGCCTGGAGTCCCCTTTACGGGGGTCAAGAGACCCAGTACTTC.

CDR3 sequence (DNA): TGTGCCAGCAGCCTCGTGTATGGGGGCGATGAGCAGTTCTTC. As protein: CASSLVYGGDEQFF. The rearrangement links TRBV11-1 to TRBJ2-1; tentatively, D is TRBD1 (6 bases). Trimming removed 5 bases from V and 8 bases from J, with 16 bases in between. This CDR3 has 14 residues. Germline loops: CDR1 SGHAT, CDR2 FQDESV (reference sequence).

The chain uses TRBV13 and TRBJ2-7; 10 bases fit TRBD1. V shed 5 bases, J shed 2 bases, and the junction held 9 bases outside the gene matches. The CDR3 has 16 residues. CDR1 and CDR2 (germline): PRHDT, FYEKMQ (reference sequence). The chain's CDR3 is CASSTTGGETAYEQYF. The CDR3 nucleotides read TGTGCCAGCAGCACGACAGGGGGCGAGACCGCCTACGAGCAGTACTTC.

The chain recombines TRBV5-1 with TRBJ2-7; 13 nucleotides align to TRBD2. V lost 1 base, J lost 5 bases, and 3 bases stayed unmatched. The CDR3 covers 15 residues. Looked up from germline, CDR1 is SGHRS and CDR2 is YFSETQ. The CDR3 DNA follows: TGCGCCAGCAGCTTGACTAGCGGGAGGGCCGACGAGCAGTACTTC. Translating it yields CASSLTSGRADEQYF.

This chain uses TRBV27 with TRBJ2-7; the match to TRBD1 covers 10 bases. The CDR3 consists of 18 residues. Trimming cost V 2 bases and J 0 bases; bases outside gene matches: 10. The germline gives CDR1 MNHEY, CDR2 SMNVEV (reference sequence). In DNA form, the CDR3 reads TGTGCCAGCAGTTTAACGGGACAGGGGCCGCCCAGCTCCTACGAGCAGTACTTC. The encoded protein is CASSLTGQGPPSSYEQYF.

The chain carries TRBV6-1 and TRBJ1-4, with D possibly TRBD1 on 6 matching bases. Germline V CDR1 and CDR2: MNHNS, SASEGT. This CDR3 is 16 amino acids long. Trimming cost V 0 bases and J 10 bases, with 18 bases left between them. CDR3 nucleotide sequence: TGTGCCAGCAGTGAAGCGCTCGGCGGGGGCCCGGGAAAACTGTTTTTT. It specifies CASSEALGGGPGKLFF.

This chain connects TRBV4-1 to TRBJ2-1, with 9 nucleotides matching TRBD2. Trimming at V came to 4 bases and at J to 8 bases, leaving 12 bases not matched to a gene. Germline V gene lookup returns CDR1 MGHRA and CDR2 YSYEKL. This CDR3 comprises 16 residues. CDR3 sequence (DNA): TGCGCCAGCAGCCTACACCTTAGCGGGAGAGGGTATGAGCAGTTCTTC. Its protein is CASSLHLSGRGYEQFF.

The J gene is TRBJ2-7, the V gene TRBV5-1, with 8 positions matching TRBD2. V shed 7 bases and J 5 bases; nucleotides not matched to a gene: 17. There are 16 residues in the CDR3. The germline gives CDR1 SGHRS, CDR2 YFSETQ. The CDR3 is CASSGGRPTPGDEQYF. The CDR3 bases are TGCGCCAGCTCCGGCGGGAGGCCCACCCCAGGGGACGAGCAGTACTTC. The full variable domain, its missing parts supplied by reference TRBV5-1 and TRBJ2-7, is KAGVTQTPRYLIKTRGQQVTLSCSPISGHRSVSWYQQTPGQGLQFLFEYFSETQRNKGNFPGRFSGRQFSNSRSEMNVSTLELGDSALYLCASSGGRPTPGDEQYFGPGTRLTVT.

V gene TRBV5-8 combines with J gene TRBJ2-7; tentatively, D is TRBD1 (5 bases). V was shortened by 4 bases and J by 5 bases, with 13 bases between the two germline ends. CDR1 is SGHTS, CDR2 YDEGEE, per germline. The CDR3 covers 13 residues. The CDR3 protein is CASSTRVTDEQYF. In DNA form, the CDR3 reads TGTGCCAGCAGCACCAGGGTGACTGACGAGCAGTACTTC.

CDR3 protein: CASSLGTSQNTGELFF. The CDR3, as DNA: TGTGCCAGCAGCTTGGGGACTAGTCAAAACACCGGGGAGCTGTTTTTT. The genes are TRBV11-3 and TRBJ2-2; TRBD2 matches at 8 bases. This CDR3 comprises 16 residues. The germline CDR1 and CDR2 sequences are SGHNT and YENEEA. J gave up 2 bases and V 3 bases, and 5 bases lay outside the gene matches.